Reported below is one TCR beta chain. This sample is part of a study of cytomegalovirus exposure and HLA in healthy donors. Both 60 Vbeta primers and 13 Jbeta primers went into the PCR. Profiled with immunoSEQ multiplex PCR; TCRdb holds only in-frame clones, not every one. This sample has hundreds of thousands of clones, with 72% found just once. Material: PBMCs. The TCR originated in a female donor in good health and CMV-seronegative.

In DNA form, the CDR3 reads TGTGCCAGCAGCTTACCCCTTGGGCCCTACGAGCAGTACTTC. Amino acid sequence: CASSLPLGPYEQYF. V is TRBV11-2 and J is TRBJ2-7; D not resolved. The germline V gene has CDR1 SGHAT and CDR2 FQNNGV. This CDR3 has 14 amino acids. Trimming cost V 2 bases and J 2 bases, with 10 bases left between them.